A single sample gave rise to the 22 T cell receptor beta chains below, sequenced in a study of T cell responses to AZD1222 COVID-19 vaccine. Assay used: immunoSEQ multiplex PCR; TCRdb lists only in-frame clones, some missing. The data contain nearly 95,000 clones, over 75% of them singletons. Sequencing used peripheral blood, obtained 28 days after the second AZD1222 dose. The receptors derive from an adult who received the AZD1222 COVID-19 vaccine.

The V and J genes are TRBV5-6 and TRBJ2-7; D unclear. Germline V gene sequence: CDR1 SGHDT, CDR2 YYEEEE. The V gene lost 0 bases and the J gene lost 0 bases, with 7 bases spanning the gap. The CDR3 extends over 14 amino acids. The CDR3 here is CASSLDDSSYEQYF. As DNA, the CDR3 is TGTGCCAGCAGCTTGGACGATAGCTCCTACGAGCAGTACTTC.

V gene TRBV10-3 combines with J gene TRBJ2-3; 8 bases fit TRBD2. CDR1 ENHRY and CDR2 SYGVKD come from the germline V gene. J was trimmed by 6 bases and V by 11 bases; bases with no gene match: 10. The CDR3 loop spans 13 amino acids. The CDR3, as DNA: TGTGCCTCTAGCCTGACTAGCGCCGATACGCAGTATTTT. It encodes CASSLTSADTQYF.

This chain connects TRBV7-2 to TRBJ2-7, with D possibly being TRBD1 or TRBD2 (5 bases each). With 2 bases removed from V and 0 bases from J, the gap between germline ends came to 20 bases. CDR1 SGHTA and CDR2 FQGNSA come from the germline V gene. The CDR3 loop spans 18 amino acids. CDR3 sequence reads: CASSLLHKLWGSSYEQYF. The CDR3 region has the DNA TGTGCCAGCAGCTTATTGCACAAACTGTGGGGGAGCTCCTACGAGCAGTACTTC.

The chain uses TRBV15 and TRBJ1-5, with TRBD1 matching 9 bases. J lost 6 bases, V lost 6 bases, and 6 bases had no gene match. The CDR3 sequence is 14 residues long. Germline values: CDR1 LNHNV, CDR2 YYDKDF (reference sequence). CDR3 bases: TGTGCCACCAGTCGGAGGGGACAGGGTCAGCCCCAGCATTTT. This codes for CATSRRGQGQPQHF. Filled out from reference TRBV15 and TRBJ1-5, the complete variable domain reads DAMVIQNPRYQVTQFGKPVTLSCSQTLNHNVMYWYQQKSSQAPKLLFHYYDKDFNNEADTPDNFQSRRPNTSFCFLDIRSPGLGDTAMYLCATSRRGQGQPQHFGDGTRLSIL.

This chain uses TRBV4-1 with TRBJ2-7, with D perhaps given as TRBD1 or TRBD2 (5 bases each). The ends were cut back, 1 base at V and 9 bases at J, with 31 bases in the middle. The germline V gene encodes CDR1 MGHRA and CDR2 YSYEKL. The CDR3 runs 19 residues. For the CDR3, the DNA is TGCGCCAGCAGCCAAGTACCCCCGTTTTTGAGGGGCCGGATACGCGGGCAGTACTTC. Residues: CASSQVPPFLRGRIRGQYF.

The J gene is TRBJ2-5, the V gene TRBV11-2; 11 nucleotides agree with TRBD2. CDR1 is SGHAT, CDR2 FQNNGV, per germline. J was trimmed by 5 bases and V by 4 bases; bases with no gene match: 6. There are 15 residues in the CDR3. As DNA, the CDR3 is TGTGCCAGCAGCTACACTAGCGGGAGAAGTGAGACCCAGTACTTC. Translating gives CASSYTSGRSETQYF.

The J gene is TRBJ2-3, the V gene TRBV6-1; weak D call: TRBD2 (5 bases). The CDR3 sequence is 15 residues long. V dropped 3 bases and J dropped 6 bases, with 16 bases sitting between them. Germline lookup yields CDR1 MNHNS and CDR2 SASEGT. The CDR3 sequence is CASSEDWGVGDTQYF. CDR3 coding DNA: TGTGCCAGCAGTGAGGACTGGGGAGTGGGTGATACGCAGTATTTT.

A word on this clone: The same CDR3 is also encoded by other DNA sequences in this sample. The rearrangement joins TRBV18 to TRBJ1-2; D perhaps matches TRBD1 (5 bases). The CDR3 is 13 residues long. CDR1 and CDR2 from the germline V gene are KGHSH and LQKENI. The V and J ends lost 3 bases and 6 bases respectively, with 11 bases between them. Here the CDR3 DNA reads TGTGCCAGCTCACCCAACCGGGACGATGGCTACACCTTC. Amino acid sequence: CASSPNRDDGYTF.

As regards this clone: The junction shows a germline mismatch at one end, possibly a read error. This chain connects TRBV2 to TRBJ1-5; D is ambiguous. The CDR3 runs to 12 residues. Germline lookup yields CDR1 SNHLY and CDR2 FYNNEI. CDR3 DNA: TGTGCCAGCAGCGAAGGCAGTCAGCCCCAGCATTTT. This gives the protein CASSEGSQPQHF.

The genes are TRBV20-1 and TRBJ2-3, with D unresolved. CDR1 is DFQATT, CDR2 SNEGSKA, per germline (reference sequence). The CDR3 spans 11 residues. The V end was cut by 3 bases, the J end by 6 bases, with 7 bases between. The CDR3 is CSASSWDTQYF. The CDR3 DNA reads as TGCAGTGCTAGCTCTTGGGATACGCAGTATTTT.

The chain is built from TRBV14 and TRBJ1-1; D is ambiguous. This CDR3 contains 11 residues. Trimming cost V 3 bases and J 4 bases, with 3 bases left between them. The germline V gene encodes CDR1 SGHDN and CDR2 FVKESK. CDR3 region: CASSHGTEAFF. The CDR3 region has the DNA TGTGCCAGCAGCCATGGCACTGAAGCTTTCTTT.

The rearrangement joins TRBV11-3 to TRBJ1-1; a weak D match, TRBD1 (6 bases). From germline, CDR1 is SGHNT and CDR2 YENEEA. The CDR3 is 13 amino acids. The ends were cut back, 5 bases at V and 1 base at J, with 8 bases in the middle. The CDR3 nucleotides are TGTGCCAGCAGCCAGGGGCAGAACACTGAAGCTTTCTTT. Translated, it gives CASSQGQNTEAFF.

The V gene is TRBV19, the J gene TRBJ1-2; 8 nucleotides match TRBD1. This CDR3 comprises 17 residues. The germline V gene encodes CDR1 LNHDA and CDR2 SQIVND (reference sequence). V was pared by 2 bases and J by 4 bases, with 12 bases of the junction left unmatched. The CDR3 bases are TGTGCCAGTAGTATACGGCAACAGGGGGTTCTCAGCTATGGCTACACCTTC. This sequence encodes CASSIRQQGVLSYGYTF.

The V gene is TRBV7-6, the J gene TRBJ2-1; no clear D gene. Germline CDR1 is SGHVS and CDR2 is FNYEAQ. V was pared by 1 base and J by 7 bases, with 8 bases between. The CDR3 runs to 13 residues. The DNA of the CDR3 is TGTGCCAGCAGCTTAGGGGTCCATAATGAGCAGTTCTTC. It encodes CASSLGVHNEQFF.

The chain uses TRBV14 and TRBJ2-7; D uncertain. This CDR3 spans 16 amino acids. Germline values: CDR1 SGHDN, CDR2 FVKESK. V shed 4 bases and J shed 1 base, with 17 bases lying between them. The chain's CDR3 is CASSPVVGRGSYEQYF. The CDR3 DNA follows: TGTGCCAGCAGCCCAGTCGTCGGACGTGGGTCCTACGAGCAGTACTTC.

The J gene is TRBJ2-1, the V gene TRBV27; TRBD2 agrees at 7 bases. CDR1 is MNHEY and CDR2 is SMNVEV in the germline V gene (reference sequence). V gave up 3 bases and J gave up 3 bases; unmatched junction bases: 5. The CDR3 is made up of 15 amino acids. The CDR3: CASSLAGVGYNEQFF. The CDR3 DNA reads TGTGCCAGCAGTTTGGCGGGGGTCGGCTACAATGAGCAGTTCTTC.

In DNA form, the CDR3 reads TGTGCCAGCAGCGTGGACAGGGGACGAGGCTACACCTTC. Encoded protein: CASSVDRGRGYTF. This chain links TRBV7-2 with TRBJ1-2; the match to TRBD1 covers 9 bases. The CDR3 consists of 13 residues. J was trimmed by 8 bases and V by 5 bases; bases with no gene match: 6. Germline V gene data show CDR1 as SGHTA and CDR2 as FQGNSA.

V gene TRBV12-3 or TRBV12-4 combines with J gene TRBJ1-1; the D is unclear. The CDR3 is 12 amino acids. With 8 bases removed from V and 3 bases from J, the gap between germline ends came to 10 bases. CDR3 coding DNA: TGTGCCAGCCGTCGACCTTACACTGAAGCTTTCTTT. Amino acids: CASRRPYTEAFF.

The V call is TRBV6-1, the J call TRBJ2-6; no clear D. The CDR3 length is 17 residues. The ends were cut back, 4 bases at V and 0 bases at J, with 13 bases in the middle. The V gene's germline CDR1 is MNHNS and CDR2 SASEGT. CDR3: CASSGQAASSGANVLTF. The CDR3 bases are TGTGCCAGCAGTGGACAAGCCGCCTCCTCTGGGGCCAACGTCCTGACTTTC.

The chain joins TRBV7-2 to TRBJ1-6; D not resolved. Germline CDR1 SGHTA, CDR2 FQGNSA. The CDR3 runs 16 residues. Trimming pared 0 bases from V and 9 bases from J, leaving 15 bases between. CDR3 in amino acids: CASSLASSQRTSPLHF. As DNA, the CDR3 is TGTGCCAGCAGCTTAGCTTCCAGCCAGAGGACTTCACCCCTCCACTTT.

The chain recombines TRBV12-3 or TRBV12-4 with TRBJ1-1; D is undetermined. V dropped 3 bases and J dropped 4 bases, with 9 bases sitting between them. The CDR3 is 13 amino acids. CDR3: CASSFDMSTEAFF. Here the CDR3 DNA reads TGTGCCAGCAGTTTTGACATGTCCACTGAAGCTTTCTTT.

The chain joins TRBV19 to TRBJ1-2; D not certain. The CDR3 consists of 13 residues. Germline values: CDR1 LNHDA, CDR2 SQIVND (reference sequence). The V end was cut by 3 bases, the J end by 2 bases, with 7 bases between. CDR3 region: CASSINSNYGYTF. CDR3 in DNA: TGTGCCAGTAGTATTAACTCAAACTATGGCTACACCTTC.